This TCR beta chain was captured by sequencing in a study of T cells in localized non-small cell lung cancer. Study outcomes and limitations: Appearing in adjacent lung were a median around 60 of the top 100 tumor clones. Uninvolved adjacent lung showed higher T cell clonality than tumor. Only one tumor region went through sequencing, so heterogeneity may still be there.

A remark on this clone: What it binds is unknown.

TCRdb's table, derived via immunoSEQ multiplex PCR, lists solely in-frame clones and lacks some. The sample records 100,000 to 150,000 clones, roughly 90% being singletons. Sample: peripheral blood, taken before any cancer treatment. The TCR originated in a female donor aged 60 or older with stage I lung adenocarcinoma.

The CDR3 sequence: CASSLTGGSSYEQFF. CDR3 sequence (DNA): TGTGCCAGCAGCTTAACGGGCGGGAGCTCGTATGAGCAGTTCTTC. The chain employs TRBV7-3 and TRBJ2-1, with TRBD2 identical over 7 bases. Looked up from germline, CDR1 is SGHTA and CDR2 is FQGTGA. The ends lost 0 bases at V and 8 bases at J; junction bases unmatched: 7. The CDR3 has 15 amino acids.